This T cell receptor (beta chain) was captured in a study of T cell responses to AZD1222 COVID-19 vaccine. Study results and limitations: White British donors predominated, females outnumbered males, and clonal diversity was possibly underestimated.

Repertoires were generated with immunoSEQ multiplex PCR, while TCRdb's copy carries only in-frame clones and drops some. The sample lists approximately 75,000 clones, around 90% seen once, with 1.3% to 1.5% in the top ten. The CDR3 runs 13 residues. Per the germline V gene, CDR1 is SGHTA and CDR2 is FQGNSA. The trim removed 8 bases at V and 4 bases at J, leaving 4 bases unmatched. In regard to this clone: Its antigen is undetermined.

The chain combines TRBV7-2 with TRBJ2-7, with 11 bases matching TRBD2. The source of this sequence is an adult who received the AZD1222 COVID-19 vaccine. The starting material was peripheral blood, obtained 28 days after the second AZD1222 dose. CDR3 nucleotides: TGTGCCAGCGCCCCTAGCGGGGGGTACGAGCAGTACTTC. It codes for CASAPSGGYEQYF.